The next 19 T cell receptor beta chains were all read from a single sample in a study of blood T cell repertoires in COVID-19. Sequencing was performed with immunoSEQ multiplex PCR; in TCRdb, only in-frame clones are kept and a portion is missing. The sample records roughly 140,000 clones, 84% being singletons. Sequencing was performed on peripheral blood. The receptors stem from a woman of 80 years or more in a cohort sampled during active or convalescent COVID-19.

This clone was counted a single time. V and J are TRBV5-6 and TRBJ2-5, with D unclear. From germline, CDR1 is SGHDT and CDR2 YYEEEE. Trimming cost V 1 base and J 5 bases, with 9 bases left between them. The CDR3 contains 13 residues. In nucleotides, the CDR3 is TGTGCCAGCAGCTTGCTTTTCCCGGAGACCCAGTACTTC. Amino acids: CASSLLFPETQYF.

The table lists this clone with a count of one. V and J are TRBV19 and TRBJ2-7, with TRBD2 matching 13 bases. V dropped 4 bases and J dropped 7; count of bases not matched to a gene: 10. Germline CDR1 is LNHDA and CDR2 is SQIVND (reference sequence). The CDR3 extends over 16 amino acids. The CDR3 DNA follows: TGTGCCAGTAGTAGGACTAGCGGGGGCTCCTACGTAGAGCAGTACTTC. It yields the protein CASSRTSGGSYVEQYF. Based on the CDR3 plus reference TRBV19 and TRBJ2-7, the full variable domain is DGGITQSPKYLFRKEGQNVTLSCEQNLNHDAMYWYRQDPGQGLRLIYYSQIVNDFQKGDIAEGYSVSREKKESFPLTVTSAQKNPTAFYLCASSRTSGGSYVEQYFGPGTRLTVT.

V gene TRBV7-6 combines with J gene TRBJ1-3, with a possible D match to TRBD1 (6 bases). CDR3 size: 15 residues. V lost 5 bases and J 1 base, leaving 12 bases between the germline ends. Germline lookup yields CDR1 SGHVS and CDR2 FNYEAQ. The DNA of the CDR3 is TGTGCCAGCAGCGTAGGACAGAGTTCTGGAAACACCATATATTTT. Encoded protein: CASSVGQSSGNTIYF.

The V and J genes are TRBV18 and TRBJ2-3, with 8 bases matching TRBD2. V was clipped by 0 bases and J by 1 base; unmatched bases: 6. Germline lookup yields CDR1 KGHSH and CDR2 LQKENI. The CDR3 consists of 17 residues. CDR3 in amino acids: CASSPPTGGAGTDTQYF. The CDR3 region has the DNA TGTGCCAGCTCACCACCGACCGGGGGGGCCGGCACAGATACGCAGTATTTT.

The table lists this clone with a few counts. The rearrangement links TRBV11-1 to TRBJ1-1, with D perhaps matching TRBD1 (5 bases). The CDR3 totals 15 residues. With 4 bases removed from V and 1 base from J, the gap between germline ends came to 13 bases. Germline-derived CDR1 and CDR2 are SGHAT and FQDESV (reference sequence). The DNA for the CDR3 is TGTGCCAGCAGCTCCTGGACATCCTCGAACACTGAAGCTTTCTTT. It translates to CASSSWTSSNTEAFF.

The rearrangement joins TRBV4-2 to TRBJ1-1; D not resolved. The length of the CDR3 is 15 residues. Germline CDR1 and CDR2: LGHNA and YNFKEQ. V lost 0 bases, J lost 1 base, and 9 bases lay in between. CDR3 bases: TGTGCCAGCAGCCAAGATGGACGGGAGAACACTGAAGCTTTCTTT. Translating it yields CASSQDGRENTEAFF.

The V gene is TRBV2, the J gene TRBJ2-2; 8 nucleotides match TRBD1. Per germline, CDR1 SNHLY and CDR2 FYNNEI. This CDR3 is 16 amino acids long. The J segment lost 0 bases and the V segment lost 4 bases, leaving 4 bases of the junction unmatched. CDR3 protein: CASSGQGTANTGELFF. The CDR3 coding sequence is TGTGCCAGCAGTGGACAGGGGACCGCGAACACCGGGGAGCTGTTTTTT.

The V call is TRBV7-8, the J call TRBJ2-2, with a possible D match to TRBD1 (6 bases). The CDR3 consists of 14 residues. V was trimmed by 7 bases and J by 3 bases, leaving 12 bases between them. The germline V gene encodes CDR1 SGHVS and CDR2 FQNEAQ. CDR3 residues: CASTRQVDTGELFF. CDR3 in DNA: TGTGCCAGCACCCGACAGGTGGACACCGGGGAGCTGTTTTTT.

The J gene is TRBJ2-4, the V gene TRBV7-3, with 9 bases fitting TRBD1. This CDR3 is 14 amino acids long. Per the germline V gene, CDR1 is SGHTA and CDR2 is FQGTGA. Trimming cost V 4 bases and J 4 bases; bases outside gene matches: 2. CDR3 amino acids: CASSSGTGKNIQYF. DNA for the CDR3: TGTGCCAGCAGCTCCGGGACAGGGAAAAACATTCAGTACTTC.

This clone was found a few times. The chain uses TRBV7-9 and TRBJ1-1, with 9 positions matching TRBD1. Per the germline V gene, CDR1 is SEHNR and CDR2 is FQNEAQ (reference sequence). V gave up 5 bases and J gave up 6 bases; unmatched junction bases: 13. The CDR3 totals 16 residues. CDR3 nucleotide sequence: TGTGCCAGCAGCCTCGGGACAGGGTTTGGTGGCGCTGAAGCTTTCTTT. The encoded protein is CASSLGTGFGGAEAFF.

The chain employs TRBV10-3 and TRBJ2-7; 9 nucleotides line up with TRBD1. Trimming at V came to 10 bases and at J to 5 bases, leaving 9 bases not matched to a gene. The CDR3 has 13 residues. Germline V CDR1 and CDR2: ENHRY, SYGVKD. The CDR3 nucleotides read TGTGCCACCCGACAGGGGGAGAGCAACGAGCAGTACGTC. Its protein is CATRQGESNEQYV.

The gene calls are TRBV24-1 and TRBJ1-1; 8 bases are a match to TRBD1. V lost 4 bases, J lost 7 bases, and 10 bases stayed unmatched. CDR1 and CDR2 (germline): KGHDR, SFDVKD. The CDR3 is 15 amino acids. CDR3 region: CATSEHRDRSHEAFF. CDR3 nucleotides: TGTGCCACCAGTGAGCATCGGGACAGGTCCCATGAAGCTTTCTTT.

This CDR3 is CASRRSFNEKLFF. The CDR3 bases are TGTGCCAGTAGACGGAGTTTTAATGAAAAACTGTTTTTT. The chain recombines TRBV6-6 with TRBJ1-4, with D uncertain. Germline V gene sequence: CDR1 MNHNY, CDR2 SVGAGI (reference sequence). V was cut by 9 bases and J by 4 bases, with 12 bases left in between. This CDR3 has 13 residues.

V is TRBV28 and J is TRBJ1-4; D is ambiguous. V was clipped by 5 bases and J by 0 bases, with 10 bases between them. Germline V gives CDR1 MDHEN, CDR2 SYDVKM. This CDR3 spans 15 amino acids. CDR3 in amino acids: CASSQAGATNEKLFF. CDR3 nucleotides: TGTGCCAGCAGTCAAGCAGGTGCAACTAATGAAAAACTGTTTTTT.

CDR3 sequence: CATRTGGATEAFF. The CDR3 DNA follows: TGTGCCACTCGGACAGGGGGCGCCACTGAAGCTTTCTTT. V is TRBV28 and J is TRBJ1-1, with 11 bases lining up with TRBD1. Per germline, CDR1 MDHEN and CDR2 SYDVKM. The trim removed 10 bases at V and 4 bases at J, leaving 5 bases unmatched. This CDR3 region has 13 residues.

CDR3 bases: TGTGCCAGCAGTTCTCCAGGGGTGAGTCCCTACGAGCAGTACGTC. It encodes CASSSPGVSPYEQYV. The chain has TRBV28 and TRBJ2-7; tentatively, D is TRBD1 (6 bases). The V and J ends lost 4 bases and 2 bases respectively, with 15 bases between them. The CDR3 totals 15 residues. Germline V gene sequence: CDR1 MDHEN, CDR2 SYDVKM.

This chain uses TRBV4-2 with TRBJ2-1; maybe TRBD1 (5 bases). CDR1 and CDR2 from the germline V gene are LGHNA and YNFKEQ. The CDR3 runs to 14 residues. Deletions cut 1 base from V and 6 bases from J, with 10 bases between. The CDR3 DNA reads TGTGCCAGCAGCCAAGCCCCAGACAGCAATGAGCAGTTCTTC. Its protein product is CASSQAPDSNEQFF.

The chain has TRBV7-6 and TRBJ1-4; 8 nucleotides match TRBD1. After removal of 1 base from V and 10 bases from J, the junction contained 8 bases not matched to a gene. This CDR3 is 15 amino acids long. Germline CDR1 reads SGHVS; CDR2 reads FNYEAQ. The DNA of the CDR3 is TGTGCCAGCAGCTTAGGGACAGGGATTAGAGGAAAACTGTTTTTT. Its protein product is CASSLGTGIRGKLFF.

The genes are TRBV7-2 and TRBJ1-2; 10 bases fit TRBD1. J lost 2 bases, V lost 5 bases, and 2 bases had no gene match. Germline loops: CDR1 SGHTA, CDR2 FQGNSA. The CDR3 consists of 14 residues. The CDR3 DNA follows: TGTGCCAGCAGCCGGGACAGGGGCAACTATGGCTACACCTTC. As protein: CASSRDRGNYGYTF.